This record concerns one T cell receptor beta chain sequence. Its matching antigen is unknown. Germline loops: CDR1 DFQATT, CDR2 SNEGSKA (reference sequence). CDR3 length equals 14 residues. Trimming shortened V by 7 bases and J by 0 bases, and 12 bases separated the two germline ends. Treatment noted: roughly nine-day PBMC culture with coronavirus spike peptide pools or control peptides (ViraFEST assay). It was with roughly 9.6 IU/ml IL-2 and roughly 10 ug/ml peptide pools that 1.5 million to 2.5 million PBMCs per well were cultured. Half the medium was replaced with fresh IL-2 medium on days 3 and 7. Scientists ran DNA taken from cultured CD4+ T cells through the Oncomine TCR Beta short-read assay for sequencing. Each CDR3 protein is one row after TCRdb ran MiXCR on the PCR reads. The repertoire holds about 16,000 distinct CDR3 sequences, with roughly 80% as singletons. This sample is part of a study of vaccination and CD4 T cells after COVID-19.

The material sequenced was CD4+ T cells from blood, cultured in vitro, taken after SARS-CoV-2 vaccination. This sequence joins TRBV20-1 and TRBJ2-2, with TRBD1 as a possible D gene (7 bases). The origin of this receptor is a human donor who received a COVID-19 vaccine. The CDR3 region is CSGEDRSNTGELFF. The CDR3 nucleotides read TGCAGTGGGGAGGACAGGTCGAACACCGGGGAGCTGTTTTTT.